The 24 T cell receptor beta chains presented below share a single source sample, sequenced in a study of long-term antiretroviral therapy in people with HIV. The assay, immunoSEQ v3.0, was run at survey level. The protocol was immunoSEQ multiplex PCR, while the TCRdb copy is restricted to in-frame clones and leaves out a portion. The sample consists of about 22,000 clones, 88% of them appearing once. This specimen consisted of unsorted PBMCs, obtained 2.3 years after starting antiretroviral therapy. The receptors stem from a man aged 55 to 70 with HIV.

In this sample, this clone turned up once. The CDR3: CASSPGHQGTIYF. The CDR3 nucleotides read TGTGCCAGCAGCCCGGGACACCAAGGCACCATATATTTT. V usage is TRBV5-4 and J usage is TRBJ1-3; D might be TRBD1 (6 bases). Deletions cut 4 bases from V and 9 bases from J, with 14 bases between. The V gene's germline CDR1 is SGHNT and CDR2 YYREEE (reference sequence). The CDR3 is 13 amino acids.

V gene TRBV18 combines with J gene TRBJ1-5; D uncertain. The length of the CDR3 is 15 residues. The V and J ends lost 4 bases and 5 bases respectively, with 15 bases between them. Germline assignment: CDR1 KGHSH and CDR2 LQKENI. The chain's CDR3 is CASSLVRDLYQPQHF. The CDR3 DNA is TGTGCCAGCTCACTGGTCCGGGATCTGTATCAGCCCCAGCATTTT.

This clone came up once. This chain joins TRBV11-2 and TRBJ1-4, with TRBD1 matching over 7 bases. The trim removed 6 bases at V and 4 bases at J, leaving 17 bases unmatched. The germline gives CDR1 SGHAT, CDR2 FQNNGV. The CDR3 sequence is 18 residues long. The CDR3 DNA is TGTGCCAGCAGAGGAGTCTTTTCCGGGACAGTTTATAATGAAAAACTGTTTTTT. Protein product: CASRGVFSGTVYNEKLFF.

The rearrangement joins TRBV5-4 to TRBJ2-3; the match to TRBD2 covers 9 bases. Per germline, CDR1 SGHNT and CDR2 YYREEE (reference sequence). The ends lost 6 bases at V and 4 bases at J; junction bases unmatched: 9. The CDR3 contains 15 residues. The CDR3: CASTLGGGASDTQYF. In DNA, the CDR3 is TGTGCCAGCACCTTAGGCGGGGGGGCCTCAGATACGCAGTATTTT.

This sequence joins TRBV5-4 and TRBJ2-7; 8 nucleotides match TRBD1. The V gene end was trimmed by 4 bases and the J gene end by 3 bases; junction bases not matched to a gene: 6. There are 14 residues in the CDR3. Per germline, CDR1 SGHNT and CDR2 YYREEE (reference sequence). CDR3 bases: TGTGCCAGCAGCCCGGACAGGGCCTACTACGAGCAGTACTTC. It specifies CASSPDRAYYEQYF.

V is TRBV20-1 and J is TRBJ1-4; D call uncertain. The CDR3 is made up of 11 amino acids. Germline loops: CDR1 DFQATT, CDR2 SNEGSKA (reference sequence). V lost 7 bases and J 0 bases, leaving 3 bases between the germline ends. CDR3 protein: CSVATNEKLFF. Here the CDR3 DNA reads TGCAGTGTGGCAACTAATGAAAAACTGTTTTTT.

This sequence joins TRBV5-1 and TRBJ2-3, with unresolved D. Germline V gene lookup returns CDR1 SGHRS and CDR2 YFSETQ. V shed 0 bases and J shed 2 bases, with 10 bases lying between them. CDR3 length equals 15 residues. For the CDR3, the DNA is TGCGCCAGCAGCTTGGGGTTGTCAGCCACAGATACGCAGTATTTT. Encoded protein: CASSLGLSATDTQYF.

V usage is TRBV6-5 and J usage is TRBJ1-1, with D uncertain. The CDR3 runs to 12 residues. The germline CDR1 and CDR2 sequences are MNHEY and SVGAGI. V was trimmed by 9 bases and J by 1 base, leaving 9 bases between them. The CDR3 sequence: CASGRQNTEAFF. For the CDR3, the DNA is TGTGCCAGTGGGCGGCAGAACACTGAAGCTTTCTTT.

The chain uses TRBV7-2 and TRBJ2-3; 8 bases are shared with TRBD1. V lost 2 bases and J lost 2; bases outside the gene matches: 12. The CDR3 has 18 amino acids. Germline CDR1 reads SGHTA; CDR2 reads FQGNSA. This chain's CDR3 is CASSLRDRGQFPTDTQYF. CDR3 DNA sequence: TGTGCCAGCAGCTTACGTGACAGGGGACAATTCCCCACAGATACGCAGTATTTT.

V and J are TRBV5-8 and TRBJ1-2; 8 bases fit TRBD1. CDR3 length: 19 residues. Germline V lookup: CDR1 SGHTS, CDR2 YDEGEE. Trimming removed 4 bases from V and 0 bases from J; junction bases left unmatched: 17. CDR3 DNA sequence: TGTGCCAGCAGCGGAGTCCCGGGACAGGATATCGGCCCTAACTATGGCTACACCTTC. Protein sequence: CASSGVPGQDIGPNYGYTF. The whole variable domain, filled in from reference TRBV5-8 and TRBJ1-2, reads EAGVTQSPTHLIKTRGQQATLRCSPISGHTSVYWYQQALGLGLQFLLWYDEGEERNRGNFPPRFSGRQFPNYSSELNVNALELEDSALYLCASSGVPGQDIGPNYGYTFGSGTRLTVV.

The chain carries TRBV5-1 and TRBJ1-3; no firm D call. Germline CDR1 reads SGHRS; CDR2 reads YFSETQ. This CDR3 contains 14 residues. Between the trimmed V and J ends, which lost 4 bases and 0 bases, there was a span of 8 bases. The CDR3 loop is CASSDGSSGNTIYF. CDR3 DNA sequence: TGCGCCAGCAGCGACGGGAGCTCTGGAAACACCATATATTTT.

The V gene is TRBV5-6, the J gene TRBJ1-4, with D possibly TRBD1 on 6 matching bases. Trimming pared 0 bases from V and 6 bases from J, leaving 12 bases between. Germline assignment: CDR1 SGHDT and CDR2 YYEEEE. The CDR3 loop spans 15 amino acids. The CDR3 protein is CASSLGSGGDEKLFF. Here the CDR3 DNA reads TGTGCCAGCAGCTTGGGATCGGGGGGCGATGAAAAACTGTTTTTT. Together with reference TRBV5-6 and TRBJ1-4, the CDR3 gives the full variable domain: DAGVTQSPTHLIKTRGQQVTLRCSPKSGHDTVSWYQQALGQGPQFIFQYYEEEERQRGNFPDRFSGHQFPNYSSELNVNALLLGDSALYLCASSLGSGGDEKLFFGSGTQLSVL.

The sample holds a few counts of this clone. The J gene is TRBJ1-2, the V gene TRBV20-1; D is possibly TRBD1 (6 bases). There are 11 residues in the CDR3. Trimming stripped 3 bases from V and 6 bases from J, with 8 bases between. Per the germline V gene, CDR1 is DFQATT and CDR2 is SNEGSKA (reference sequence). This CDR3 is CSASPGDGYTF. The CDR3 DNA is TGCAGTGCTAGCCCAGGGGATGGCTACACCTTC.

This clone showed up just a few times. The chain uses TRBV28 and TRBJ2-1; D uncertain. The V gene's germline CDR1 is MDHEN and CDR2 SYDVKM. The CDR3 extends over 11 amino acids. Trimming cost V 5 bases and J 10 bases, with 9 bases left between them. The CDR3 here is CASSPYLEQFF. The CDR3 nucleotides are TGTGCCAGCAGTCCATATCTGGAGCAGTTCTTC.

The chain employs TRBV9 and TRBJ2-1, with TRBD2 matching 11 bases. CDR3 length equals 15 residues. Germline assignment: CDR1 SGDLS and CDR2 YYNGEE. V was pared by 0 bases and J by 7 bases, with 3 bases of the junction left unmatched. The CDR3 spells CASSVVSSGGNEQFF. CDR3 DNA: TGTGCCAGCAGCGTAGTTTCTAGCGGGGGGAATGAGCAGTTCTTC.

This sequence joins TRBV5-1 and TRBJ2-1; D remains unclear. The CDR3 is made up of 14 amino acids. The germline V gene encodes CDR1 SGHRS and CDR2 YFSETQ. Trimming removed 4 bases at V and 4 bases at J, with 12 bases between. CDR3 coding DNA: TGCGCCAGCAGCCCCCTCCTTCCTTACAATGAGCAGTTCTTC. It is translated as CASSPLLPYNEQFF.

This clone has just one count. The chain combines TRBV30 with TRBJ2-7; D is unclear. The germline V gene encodes CDR1 GTSNPN and CDR2 SVGIG (reference sequence). This CDR3 comprises 11 residues. The CDR3: CALSRSYEQYF. CDR3 nucleotides: TGTGCTCTTAGCAGATCCTACGAGCAGTACTTC.

The chain employs TRBV4-1 and TRBJ2-5, with 12 bases matching TRBD1. The CDR3 contains 17 residues. V shed 0 bases, J shed 5 bases, and the junction held 7 bases outside the gene matches. Germline V gives CDR1 MGHRA, CDR2 YSYEKL. The CDR3, as DNA: TGCGCCAGCAGCCAAGATCCGGGACAGGGGGCTTGGGAGACCCAGTACTTC. Amino acids: CASSQDPGQGAWETQYF.

The rearrangement uses TRBV15 and TRBJ1-6; D not certain. The V and J ends lost 0 bases and 0 bases respectively, with 3 bases between them. This CDR3 has 15 residues. Germline V CDR1 and CDR2: LNHNV, YYDKDF (reference sequence). CDR3: CATSREGSYNSPLHF. CDR3 bases: TGTGCCACCAGCAGAGAGGGCTCCTATAATTCACCCCTCCACTTT.

The chain is built from TRBV7-9 and TRBJ1-1, with D maybe TRBD1 (6 bases). Germline V gives CDR1 SEHNR, CDR2 FQNEAQ (reference sequence). Trimming pared 4 bases from V and 5 bases from J, leaving 17 bases between. This CDR3 contains 15 residues. The CDR3 spells CASSSSTGQGTEAFF. For the CDR3, the DNA is TGTGCCAGCAGCTCCAGTACAGGGCAAGGGACTGAAGCTTTCTTT. Drawing the rest from reference TRBV7-9 and TRBJ1-1, the complete variable domain is DTGVSQNPRHKITKRGQNVTFRCDPISEHNRLYWYRQTLGQGPEFLTYFQNEAQLEKSRLLSDRFSAERPKGSFSTLEIQRTEQGDSAMYLCASSSSTGQGTEAFFGQGTRLTVV.

The chain has TRBV7-9 and TRBJ2-2; D remains unclear. Trimming left V 3 bases short and J 4 bases short, with 12 bases between. The germline CDR1 and CDR2 sequences are SEHNR and FQNEAQ (reference sequence). The CDR3 has 15 amino acids. The CDR3 spells CASSLRPSGTGELFF. The CDR3, as DNA: TGTGCCAGCAGCTTGAGACCGTCGGGCACCGGGGAGCTGTTTTTT.

Only a few counts were recorded for this clone. This sequence joins TRBV9 and TRBJ2-5; D gene ambiguous. Trimming shortened V by 4 bases and J by 5 bases, and 24 bases separated the two germline ends. The CDR3 length is 17 residues. Germline CDR1 is SGDLS and CDR2 is YYNGEE. The CDR3 coding sequence is TGTGCCAGCAGCCGATTTTCTACGAATGTCTGGAAGGAGACCCAGTACTTC. Protein sequence: CASSRFSTNVWKETQYF.

This clone was observed a single time. The genes are TRBV7-2 and TRBJ2-5, with a possible D match to TRBD2 (6 bases). Germline CDR1 SGHTA, CDR2 FQGNSA. The CDR3 contains 15 residues. V was cut by 6 bases and J by 4 bases, with 18 bases left in between. Here the CDR3 DNA reads TGTGCCAGCAGACCTACAGCGGGCGTCCCAGAGACCCAGTACTTC. It encodes CASRPTAGVPETQYF.

V usage is TRBV5-1 and J usage is TRBJ2-2; D call uncertain. The length of the CDR3 is 16 residues. CDR1 is SGHRS, CDR2 YFSETQ, per germline. The V and J ends lost 9 bases and 3 bases respectively, with 21 bases between them. The CDR3 DNA reads as TGCGCCACCACTCCCCAAGGGCTAAGGGACACCGGGGAGCTGTTTTTT. This sequence encodes CATTPQGLRDTGELFF.